The 30 T cell receptor beta chains below come from one sample, sequenced in a study of CD8+ T cells in alopecia areata. In each case, RNA was isolated and then reverse transcribed into cDNA as the sequencing template. Clones were read by immunoSEQ multiplex PCR, and TCRdb kept only the in-frame ones, dropping some. The table has about 74,000 clones, around 29% seen once; the top ten hold 14% to 15%. The treatment: oral pan-JAK inhibitor, 5-10 mg twice daily. Source: CD8+ T cells sorted from blood, taken at week 4, from a patient treated with tofacitinib. All receptors derive from a human donor with alopecia areata.

This clone was recorded only once. The V gene is TRBV12-5, the J gene TRBJ1-5; D gene ambiguous. CDR3 length: 14 residues. Germline V CDR1 and CDR2: LGHNT, FRNRAP. The germline V and J ends were trimmed by 8 bases and 2 bases, with 13 bases remaining between them. The CDR3: CASWDDRGNQPQHF. DNA for the CDR3: TGTGCTAGTTGGGATGATCGAGGCAATCAGCCCCAGCATTTT.

This clone has more than one count but fewer than ten. The V and J genes are TRBV30 and TRBJ1-5; 11 bases are shared with TRBD1. Germline assignment: CDR1 GTSNPN and CDR2 SVGIG (reference sequence). V lost 4 bases and J lost 4; bases outside the gene matches: 6. This CDR3 spans 15 amino acids. The CDR3 DNA sequence: TGTGCCTGGACCTCCGGGACAGGGGGTAATCAGCCCCAGCATTTT. It codes for CAWTSGTGGNQPQHF. Supplemented by reference TRBV30 and TRBJ1-5, the full variable domain reads SQTIHQWPATLVQPVGSPLSLECTVEGTSNPNLYWYRQAAGRGLQLLFYSVGIGQISSEVPQNLSASRPQDRQFILSSKKLLLSDSGFYLCAWTSGTGGNQPQHFGDGTRLSIL.

As for this clone: Additional DNA sequences in this sample encode the identical CDR3. The chain joins TRBV6-5 to TRBJ2-7, with no clear D. CDR1 and CDR2 from the germline V gene are MNHEY and SVGAGI. With 0 bases removed from V and 1 base from J, the gap between germline ends came to 4 bases. The CDR3 contains 13 residues. The CDR3 DNA reads TGTGCCAGCAGTTACTCGGCTTCCTACGAGCAGTACTTC. Its translation is CASSYSASYEQYF.

The rearrangement uses TRBV6-5 and TRBJ1-2; 7 nucleotides agree with TRBD1. The CDR3 loop spans 11 amino acids. V dropped 5 bases and J dropped 7; count of bases not matched to a gene: 1. Germline loops: CDR1 MNHEY, CDR2 SVGAGI. This CDR3 reads CASSPGGGYTF. Here the CDR3 DNA reads TGTGCCAGCAGTCCAGGGGGTGGCTACACCTTC.

This clone is labeled as medium-sized. The chain joins TRBV5-6 to TRBJ1-1, with D perhaps TRBD1 (5 bases). This CDR3 has 12 residues. V was shortened by 5 bases and J by 11 bases, with 16 bases between the two germline ends. Germline V gene sequence: CDR1 SGHDT, CDR2 YYEEEE. The CDR3: CASSAGTLAAFF. CDR3 sequence (DNA): TGTGCCAGCAGTGCCGGGACCCTGGCCGCTTTCTTT. Based on the CDR3 plus reference TRBV5-6 and TRBJ1-1, the full variable domain is DAGVTQSPTHLIKTRGQQVTLRCSPKSGHDTVSWYQQALGQGPQFIFQYYEEEERQRGNFPDRFSGHQFPNYSSELNVNALLLGDSALYLCASSAGTLAAFFGQGTRLTVV.

This chain uses TRBV4-3 with TRBJ2-7; D may be TRBD1 (6 bases). Germline V gene sequence: CDR1 LGHNA, CDR2 YSLEER. This CDR3 has 16 residues. Trimming pared 3 bases from V and 2 bases from J, leaving 17 bases between. The CDR3 DNA follows: TGCGCCAGCAGCCAGAGTTACAGGGACGGGGCCTACGAGCAGTACTTC. This translates into CASSQSYRDGAYEQYF.

A few counts support this clone. CDR3 loop: CAGEMTGGNGYTF. The CDR3 DNA sequence: TGTGCCGGCGAGATGACAGGGGGTAACGGCTACACCTTC. This sequence joins TRBV30 and TRBJ1-2, with 9 bases aligning to TRBD1. CDR3 length equals 13 residues. Germline loops: CDR1 GTSNPN, CDR2 SVGIG (reference sequence). The junction had 12 bases not matched to a gene; V was cut back by 8 bases and J by 8 bases.

This clone appeared a single time. The J gene is TRBJ1-3, the V gene TRBV30, with D unresolved. Germline V gene lookup returns CDR1 GTSNPN and CDR2 SVGIG (reference sequence). Trimming stripped 7 bases from V and 3 bases from J, with 13 bases between. The CDR3 is 13 residues long. CDR3 amino acids: CASRAVGGNTIYF. The CDR3 DNA follows: TGTGCCTCGAGGGCGGTCGGTGGAAACACCATATATTTT.

The sample holds many counts of this clone. The chain is built from TRBV4-2 and TRBJ1-2; possible D gene TRBD1, 6 bases. V shed 0 bases and J shed 6 bases, with 17 bases lying between them. This CDR3 is 16 amino acids long. The germline CDR1 and CDR2 sequences are LGHNA and YNFKEQ. CDR3 nucleotides: TGTGCCAGCAGCCAAGATAAAACAGGGCTTTTGGATGGCTACACCTTC. Protein: CASSQDKTGLLDGYTF.

The chain uses TRBV30 and TRBJ1-2; D is ambiguous. Germline values: CDR1 GTSNPN, CDR2 SVGIG (reference sequence). The CDR3 length is 12 residues. V lost 0 bases and J 7 bases, leaving 9 bases between the germline ends. This CDR3 is CAWSVGEAGYTF. The CDR3 coding sequence is TGTGCCTGGAGTGTTGGGGAGGCTGGCTACACCTTC. Full variable domain (rest looked up from reference TRBV30 and TRBJ1-2): SQTIHQWPATLVQPVGSPLSLECTVEGTSNPNLYWYRQAAGRGLQLLFYSVGIGQISSEVPQNLSASRPQDRQFILSSKKLLLSDSGFYLCAWSVGEAGYTFGSGTRLTVV.

The chain uses TRBV5-1 and TRBJ2-7; D possibly corresponds to TRBD1 (6 bases). V was cut by 4 bases and J by 0 bases, with 14 bases left in between. Germline loops: CDR1 SGHRS, CDR2 YFSETQ. CDR3 size: 15 residues. The CDR3 reads CASSTSDRHSYEQYF. The DNA of the CDR3 is TGCGCCAGCAGCACGAGTGACAGGCACTCCTACGAGCAGTACTTC.

The chain recombines TRBV29-1 with TRBJ2-3; D might be TRBD1 (6 bases). This CDR3 has 18 amino acids. V was clipped by 2 bases and J by 2 bases, with 23 bases between them. Germline loops: CDR1 SQVTM, CDR2 ANQGSEA. CDR3 DNA sequence: TGCAGCGTTGAAACAGGGCTAGGGGGTGGGAAGATCACAGATACGCAGTATTTT. This translates into CSVETGLGGGKITDTQYF.

CDR3 DNA: TGCAGCGTTCCGGGACAGGTCACCAATGAGCAGTTCTTC. It codes for CSVPGQVTNEQFF. This chain joins TRBV29-1 and TRBJ2-1; 8 bases line up with TRBD1. The germline V gene encodes CDR1 SQVTM and CDR2 ANQGSEA. With 5 bases clipped from V and 6 bases from J, the junction kept 6 bases outside the gene matches. There are 13 residues in the CDR3.

This clone was seen just once. The chain employs TRBV7-9 and TRBJ2-1, with D possibly TRBD2 on 6 matching bases. V gave up 1 base and J gave up 8 bases, with 12 bases separating them. Germline loops: CDR1 SEHNR, CDR2 FQNEAQ (reference sequence). The CDR3 is made up of 14 amino acids. This CDR3 is CASSLGGRNDEQFF. DNA of the CDR3: TGTGCCAGCAGCTTAGGAGGGAGGAACGATGAGCAGTTCTTC.

At least ten counts were recorded for this clone. The rearrangement joins TRBV4-1 to TRBJ2-3; TRBD2 aligns across 9 bases. Germline loops: CDR1 MGHRA, CDR2 YSYEKL. This CDR3 is 17 amino acids long. V lost 3 bases to trimming and J lost 5 bases; unmatched junction nucleotides: 12. Here the CDR3 DNA reads TGCGCCAGCAGCCACGAAGGTGGCGGGAGGGCCTTAGATACGCAGTATTTT. Its translation is CASSHEGGGRALDTQYF.

The sample holds many counts of this clone. The V call is TRBV5-6, the J call TRBJ2-4; 7 bases map to TRBD1. Germline CDR1 reads SGHDT; CDR2 reads YYEEEE. V lost 4 bases to trimming and J lost 5 bases; unmatched junction nucleotides: 9. This CDR3 contains 15 residues. CDR3: CASSQSGQEENIQYF. The DNA of the CDR3 is TGTGCCAGCAGCCAGTCAGGACAGGAAGAAAACATTCAGTACTTC.

This clone showed up just a few times. V gene TRBV7-9 combines with J gene TRBJ1-1; no firm D call. Germline V gene sequence: CDR1 SEHNR, CDR2 FQNEAQ (reference sequence). The CDR3 covers 13 residues. Trimming cost V 3 bases and J 1 base, with 6 bases left between them. The CDR3: CASSFERNTEAFF. The CDR3 nucleotides are TGTGCCAGCAGCTTCGAGAGGAACACTGAAGCTTTCTTT. The full variable domain, its missing parts supplied by reference TRBV7-9 and TRBJ1-1, is DTGVSQNPRHKITKRGQNVTFRCDPISEHNRLYWYRQTLGQGPEFLTYFQNEAQLEKSRLLSDRFSAERPKGSFSTLEIQRTEQGDSAMYLCASSFERNTEAFFGQGTRLTVV.

This clone was counted between two and nine times. This chain connects TRBV28 to TRBJ2-6, with 7 bases matching TRBD1. This CDR3 is 14 amino acids long. V dropped 8 bases and J dropped 1; count of bases not matched to a gene: 2. Germline CDR1 MDHEN, CDR2 SYDVKM. The CDR3 DNA follows: TGTGCCAGCCTACAGGGGTCTGGGGCCAACGTCCTGACTTTC. Translated, it gives CASLQGSGANVLTF.

This clone was observed a few times. The rearrangement links TRBV15 to TRBJ2-4, with 9 bases matching TRBD1. CDR1 is LNHNV, CDR2 YYDKDF, per germline (reference sequence). This CDR3 contains 16 residues. The V gene end was trimmed by 1 base and the J gene end by 4 bases; junction bases not matched to a gene: 5. The CDR3 is CATSRGRDREKNIQYF. For the CDR3, the DNA is TGTGCCACCAGCAGAGGAAGGGACAGGGAGAAAAACATTCAGTACTTC.

The rearrangement uses TRBV5-1 and TRBJ2-7, with 11 bases aligning to TRBD1. This CDR3 has 14 amino acids. V trimming: 2 bases; J trimming: 6 bases; junction bases outside the gene matches: 4. CDR1 is SGHRS and CDR2 is YFSETQ in the germline V gene. CDR3 DNA sequence: TGCGCCAGCAGCTTCACCGGGACAGGGGGCGAGCAGTACTTC. Translating it yields CASSFTGTGGEQYF.

CDR3 protein: CASSGDTRLGDGYTF. CDR3 DNA: TGTGCCAGCAGTGGGGACACACGGCTAGGGGATGGCTACACCTTC. The chain couples TRBV2 to TRBJ1-2; perhaps TRBD1 as D (6 bases). This CDR3 region has 15 residues. V was trimmed by 4 bases and J by 6 bases, leaving 18 bases between them. Germline V gene lookup returns CDR1 SNHLY and CDR2 FYNNEI.

This clone has ten or more counts. J is TRBJ2-2 and V is TRBV7-8; D gene ambiguous. The CDR3 extends over 13 amino acids. The germline V gene encodes CDR1 SGHVS and CDR2 FQNEAQ. The V end lost 1 base, the J end lost 5 bases, and 5 bases lay between the germline ends. The CDR3 nucleotides are TGTGCCAGCAGCTTAGTGCAGACCGGGGAGCTGTTTTTT. This gives the protein CASSLVQTGELFF.

In its sample, this clone was seen a few times. The chain links TRBV29-1 to TRBJ2-7, with TRBD1 as a possible D gene (6 bases). The CDR3 runs to 12 residues. V dropped 5 bases and J dropped 1 base, with 9 bases sitting between them. Germline-derived CDR1 and CDR2 are SQVTM and ANQGSEA. The CDR3 region is CSVLRGSYEQYF. The CDR3 region has the DNA TGCAGCGTTCTCAGGGGATCCTACGAGCAGTACTTC.

This clone occurred a few times. Other nucleotide sequences from this sample produce the same CDR3. The V gene is TRBV29-1, the J gene TRBJ2-7, with 9 bases aligning to TRBD1. V shed 4 bases and J 3 bases; nucleotides not matched to a gene: 1. The CDR3 runs 12 residues. The V gene's germline CDR1 is SQVTM and CDR2 ANQGSEA. The CDR3 nucleotides read TGCAGCGTTGGACAGGGGGACTACGAGCAGTACTTC. This codes for CSVGQGDYEQYF.

The table lists this clone with a few counts. The chain combines TRBV21-1 with TRBJ2-5. TRBV21-1 is assigned pseudogene status. This CDR3 is built from 19 residues. DNA of the CDR3: TGTGCCAGCAGCAAAAGGACCCCTGATGAGGGGTGGTACCAAGAGACCCAGTACTTC. This codes for CASSKRTPDEGWYQETQYF.

This clone has more than one count but fewer than ten. V and J are TRBV29-1 and TRBJ2-3; TRBD2 aligns across 8 bases. The germline V gene has CDR1 SQVTM and CDR2 ANQGSEA. Trimming took 4 bases from V and 2 from J; bases not matched to a gene: 11. The CDR3 contains 16 residues. The CDR3 is CSVGSGIPTFTDTQYF. CDR3 bases: TGCAGCGTTGGTAGCGGGATCCCTACCTTCACAGATACGCAGTATTTT.

This clone was detected a few times. V is TRBV25-1 and J is TRBJ2-7; perhaps TRBD2 as D (5 bases). The CDR3 sequence is 12 residues long. Trimming stripped 8 bases from V and 0 bases from J, with 8 bases between. Germline lookup yields CDR1 MGHDK and CDR2 SYGVNS. CDR3 protein: CASGRASYEQYF. CDR3 DNA: TGTGCCAGCGGGCGGGCCTCCTACGAGCAGTACTTC.

V is TRBV5-1 and J is TRBJ2-3, with TRBD1 identical over 7 bases. The CDR3 loop spans 21 amino acids. Per the germline V gene, CDR1 is SGHRS and CDR2 is YFSETQ. Trimming cost V 0 bases and J 1 base; bases outside gene matches: 20. CDR3 in amino acids: CASSLAVGDSIQTYRTDTQYF. The CDR3 DNA follows: TGCGCCAGCAGCTTGGCCGTAGGGGACAGCATTCAGACTTACCGCACAGATACGCAGTATTTT. The full variable domain, completed using reference TRBV5-1 and TRBJ2-3, is KAGVTQTPRYLIKTRGQQVTLSCSPISGHRSVSWYQQTPGQGLQFLFEYFSETQRNKGNFPGRFSGRQFSNSRSEMNVSTLELGDSALYLCASSLAVGDSIQTYRTDTQYFGPGTRLTVL.

This chain connects TRBV29-1 to TRBJ2-6; 7 nucleotides line up with TRBD1. The V and J ends lost 6 bases and 0 bases, in that order; junction bases with no gene match: 8. Looked up from germline, CDR1 is SQVTM and CDR2 is ANQGSEA. The CDR3 extends over 16 amino acids. The CDR3 nucleotides read TGCAGCGTCGTAGGGGACAGTCACTCTGGGGCCAACGTCCTGACTTTC. Translation gives CSVVGDSHSGANVLTF.

In its sample, this clone was seen a few times. The CDR3 is CASSLSSGVYTQYF. The DNA of the CDR3 is TGTGCCAGCAGCTTATCTAGCGGGGTATATACGCAGTATTTT. This chain connects TRBV13 to TRBJ2-3, with TRBD2 identical over 9 bases. Germline values: CDR1 PRHDT, CDR2 FYEKMQ (reference sequence). The CDR3 totals 14 residues. The V gene end was trimmed by 2 bases and the J gene end by 7 bases; junction bases not matched to a gene: 4.